A selection of T cell receptor beta chains follows, all from one sample in a study of CD8+CD57+ T cells in acquired aplastic anemia. TCRdb passed the reads through MiXCR, listing each CDR3 protein once. Of 250,000 to 300,000 distinct CDR3 sequences listed, 45% to 70% are singletons. The sample comprised sorted CD4+, CD8+, or CD8+CD57+ T cells (not recorded which) from PBMCs. The receptors were sampled from a human donor with severe aplastic anemia or a healthy control (not recorded which). The CDR3 runs from the conserved cysteine through the conserved F or W. A D gene is named only where the DNA matches it firmly. Clone size appears in some rows only: once, few, many, or a class for an expanded clone.

J: TRBJ2-5; D: NA; size: NA; V: TRBV2; CDR3: CASSEGTGSQPQQYF; DNA: TGTGCCAGCAGTGAAGGAACAGGGAGTCAGCCCCAGCAGTACTTC
J: TRBJ1-1; D: TRBD1; size: few; V: TRBV18; CDR3: CASSPRDYRGLREAFF; DNA: TGTGCCAGCTCACCACGAGATTACAGGGGGCTGAGAGAAGCTTTCTTT
J: TRBJ2-2; D: NA; size: once; V: TRBV19; CDR3: CASSDRGLAGGNTGELFF; DNA: TGTGCCAGTTCGGACAGGGGGCTAGCGGGAGGTAACACCGGGGAGCTGTTTTTT
J: TRBJ1-5; D: NA; size: NA; V: TRBV24-1; CDR3: CATSDLGQPQHF; DNA: TGTGCCACCAGTGATTTAGGGCAGCCCCAGCATTTT
J: TRBJ1-1; D: NA; size: NA; V: TRBV4-1; CDR3: CASSHTGRTEAFF; DNA: TGCGCCAGCAGCCATACAGGGAGGACTGAAGCTTTCTTT
J: TRBJ2-3; D: TRBD2; size: few; V: TRBV2; CDR3: CATRLAGTDTQYF; DNA: TGTGCCACACGTCTAGCGGGGACAGATACGCAGTATTTT
J: TRBJ1-1; D: NA; size: many; V: TRBV12-3/TRBV12-4; CDR3: CASRPPRGASRNTEAFF; DNA: TGTGCCAGCAGACCCCCTCGAGGGGCCTCACGGAACACTGAAGCTTTCTTT
J: TRBJ1-1; D: NA; size: many; V: TRBV12-3/TRBV12-4; CDR3: CATGGRSEAFF; DNA: TGTGCCACCGGGGGGCGCTCTGAAGCTTTCTTT
J: TRBJ2-1; D: TRBD1; size: NA; V: TRBV12-3/TRBV12-4; CDR3: CASSQDPGQGHNEQLF; DNA: TGTGCCAGCAGCCAGGACCCGGGACAGGGCCACAATGAGCAGCTCTTC
J: TRBJ1-6; D: TRBD1; size: NA; V: TRBV7-9; CDR3: CASSLIGQGDNSPLHF; DNA: TGTGCCAGCAGCTTAATCGGACAGGGGGATAATTCACCCCTCCACTTT
J: TRBJ2-2; D: TRBD1; size: many; V: TRBV19; CDR3: CASSDWTGNTGELFF; DNA: TGTGCCAGTAGTGATTGGACAGGGAACACCGGGGAGCTGTTTTTT
J: TRBJ2-7; D: TRBD1; size: NA; V: TRBV20-1; CDR3: CSANRDRASNEQYF; DNA: TGCAGTGCTAACCGGGACAGGGCGTCAAACGAGCAGTACTTC
J: TRBJ1-2; D: NA; size: NA; V: TRBV20-1; CDR3: CSARDHRNYGYTF; DNA: TGCAGTGCTAGAGATCATAGGAACTATGGCTACACCTTC
J: TRBJ2-1; D: TRBD2; size: NA; V: TRBV25-1; CDR3: CASAWGTSSDNEQFF; DNA: TGTGCCAGCGCCTGGGGGACTAGCAGCGACAATGAGCAGTTCTTC
J: TRBJ1-1; D: NA; size: few; V: TRBV20-1; CDR3: CSARAVLDGDTEAFF; DNA: TGCAGTGCTAGAGCGGTATTGGACGGGGACACTGAAGCTTTCTTT
J: TRBJ2-7; D: NA; size: NA; V: TRBV6-5; CDR3: CASSYRGPSYEQYF; DNA: TGTGCCAGCAGTTACAGGGGCCCCTCCTACGAGCAGTACTTC
J: TRBJ2-7; D: TRBD2; size: NA; V: TRBV7-9; CDR3: CASSSGGAGGEQYF; DNA: TGTGCCAGCAGCTCCGGGGGGGCCGGAGGCGAGCAGTACTTC
J: TRBJ2-7; D: TRBD2; size: few; V: TRBV11-2; CDR3: CASSPTSGSYEQYF; DNA: TGTGCCAGCAGCCCGACTAGCGGGAGCTACGAGCAGTACTTC
J: TRBJ2-7; D: NA; size: NA; V: TRBV19; CDR3: CASSNHRATYEQYF; DNA: TGTGCCAGTAGTAACCACAGGGCAACCTACGAGCAGTACTTC
J: TRBJ1-4; D: NA; size: NA; V: TRBV9; CDR3: CASSVLAGIREKLFF; DNA: TGTGCCAGCAGCGTGTTGGCCGGAATCCGTGAAAAACTGTTTTTT
J: TRBJ2-7; D: TRBD1; size: NA; V: TRBV10-3; CDR3: CAISEGQGAYQQYF; DNA: TGTGCCATCAGTGAGGGGCAGGGGGCGTATCAGCAGTACTTC
J: TRBJ1-6; D: TRBD1; size: few; V: TRBV5-1; CDR3: CASSSGQGGNSPLHF; DNA: TGTGCCAGCAGCTCCGGACAGGGGGGGAATTCACCCCTCCACTTT
J: TRBJ2-3; D: NA; size: NA; V: TRBV5-1; CDR3: CASSPVRADTQYF; DNA: TGCGCCAGCAGCCCCGTACGGGCAGATACGCAGTATTTT
J: TRBJ1-6; D: NA; size: many; V: TRBV20-1; CDR3: CSAFKSSYNSPLHF; DNA: TGCAGTGCTTTTAAGAGCTCCTATAATTCACCCCTCCACTTT
J: TRBJ2-1; D: NA; size: NA; V: TRBV7-9; CDR3: CASTSQGVGNEQFF; DNA: TGTGCCAGCACCTCCCAGGGAGTGGGCAATGAGCAGTTCTTC
J: TRBJ1-1; D: TRBD1; size: many; V: TRBV7-3; CDR3: CASSPGTGVPFF; DNA: TGTGCCAGCAGCCCCGGGACAGGGGTTCCTTTCTTT
J: TRBJ1-6; D: NA; size: many; V: TRBV27; CDR3: CASSEYSFSPLHF; DNA: TGTGCCAGCAGCGAGTACAGCTTTTCACCCCTCCACTTT
J: TRBJ2-5; D: TRBD1; size: many; V: TRBV4-2; CDR3: CASSQAGTGKTQYF; DNA: TGTGCCAGCAGCCAAGCCGGGACAGGGAAGACCCAGTACTTC
J: TRBJ1-5; D: NA; size: NA; V: TRBV20-1; CDR3: CSASPEAQHF; DNA: TGCAGTGCTAGTCCAGAGGCCCAGCATTTT
J: TRBJ1-2; D: NA; size: NA; V: TRBV7-9; CDR3: CASSLVPTATNYGYTF; DNA: TGTGCCAGCAGCTTAGTACCCACGGCCACTAACTATGGCTACACCTTC
J: TRBJ2-7; D: TRBD2; size: once; V: TRBV10-3; CDR3: CAISGGPRGTSGISYEQYF; DNA: TGTGCCATCAGTGGGGGTCCCCGCGGGACTAGCGGGATATCCTACGAGCAGTACTTC
J: TRBJ1-4; D: NA; size: many; V: TRBV5-1; CDR3: CASSPSWGEKLFF; DNA: TGCGCCAGCAGCCCGAGTTGGGGTGAAAAACTGTTTTTT
J: TRBJ2-5; D: TRBD1; size: NA; V: TRBV7-4; CDR3: CASSPQGDQPQYF; DNA: TGTGCCAGCAGCCCACAGGGGGATCAGCCCCAGTACTTC
J: TRBJ2-7; D: NA; size: many; V: TRBV11-3; CDR3: CASSSGAGTYEQYF; DNA: TGTGCCAGCAGCTCGGGGGCAGGGACCTACGAGCAGTACTTC